This TCR beta chain was observed in a study of T cell changes during pregnancy in multiple sclerosis. Some clones are missing from TCRdb's copy, which holds only in-frame ones; the method was immunoSEQ multiplex PCR. The repertoire includes tens of thousands of clones, around 92% of them detected once, and about 0.99% sits in the top ten. This CDR3 contains 14 residues. The V end lost 1 base, the J end lost 2 bases, and 9 bases lay between the germline ends. CDR1 is SGHTA and CDR2 is FQGTGA in the germline V gene. This TCR derives from a female donor with multiple sclerosis, enrolled in a pregnancy study. The chain is built from TRBV7-3 and TRBJ2-7; D is possibly TRBD2 (6 bases). Sample: peripheral blood, taken after pregnancy. CDR3 DNA: TGTGCCAGCAGCTTAATGGGGGGTCCCTACGAGCAGTACTTC. It is translated as CASSLMGGPYEQYF.